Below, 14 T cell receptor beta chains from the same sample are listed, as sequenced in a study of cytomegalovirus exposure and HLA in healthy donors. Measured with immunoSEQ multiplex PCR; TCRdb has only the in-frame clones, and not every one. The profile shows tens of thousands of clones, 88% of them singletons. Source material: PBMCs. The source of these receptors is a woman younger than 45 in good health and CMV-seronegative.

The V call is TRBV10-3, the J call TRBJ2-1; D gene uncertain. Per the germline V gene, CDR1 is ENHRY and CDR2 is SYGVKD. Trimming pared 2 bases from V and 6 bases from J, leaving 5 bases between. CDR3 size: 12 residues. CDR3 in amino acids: CAISEAVNEQFF. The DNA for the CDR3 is TGTGCCATCAGTGAGGCGGTCAATGAGCAGTTCTTC.

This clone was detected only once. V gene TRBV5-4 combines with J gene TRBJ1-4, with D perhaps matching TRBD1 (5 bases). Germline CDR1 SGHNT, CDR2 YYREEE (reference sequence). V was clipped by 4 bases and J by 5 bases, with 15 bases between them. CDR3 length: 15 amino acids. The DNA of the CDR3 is TGTGCCAGCAGCGGCCAGGGTTTGAGAAATGAAAAACTGTTTTTT. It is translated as CASSGQGLRNEKLFF.

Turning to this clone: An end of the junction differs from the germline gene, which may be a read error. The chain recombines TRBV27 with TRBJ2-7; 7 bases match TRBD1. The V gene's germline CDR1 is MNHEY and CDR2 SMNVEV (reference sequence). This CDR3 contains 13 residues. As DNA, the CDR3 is TGTGCCAGCAGTCCGACAGGGCCCCGGGACCTACAGTTC. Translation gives CASSPTGPRDLQF.

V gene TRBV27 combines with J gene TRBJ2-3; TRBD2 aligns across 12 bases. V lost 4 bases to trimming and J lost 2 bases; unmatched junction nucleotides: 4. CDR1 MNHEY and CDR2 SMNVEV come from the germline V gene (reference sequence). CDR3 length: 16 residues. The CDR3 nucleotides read TGTGCCAGCAGTTCTACTAGCGGGAGGTCCACAGATACGCAGTATTTT. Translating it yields CASSSTSGRSTDTQYF.

CDR3 DNA: TGTGCCATCAGTAACTCTAGCGGGAGAGGAACAGATACGCAGTATTTT. It is translated as CAISNSSGRGTDTQYF. The genes are TRBV10-3 and TRBJ2-3, with 10 nucleotides matching TRBD2. CDR3 length: 16 amino acids. V trimming: 5 bases; J trimming: 3 bases; junction bases outside the gene matches: 8. Germline V CDR1 and CDR2: ENHRY, SYGVKD.

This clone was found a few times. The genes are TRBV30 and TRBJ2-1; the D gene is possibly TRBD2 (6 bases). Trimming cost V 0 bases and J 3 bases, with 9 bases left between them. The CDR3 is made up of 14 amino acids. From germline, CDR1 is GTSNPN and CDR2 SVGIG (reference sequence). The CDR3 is CAWSVLAGYNEQFF. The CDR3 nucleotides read TGTGCCTGGAGTGTACTAGCAGGCTACAATGAGCAGTTCTTC. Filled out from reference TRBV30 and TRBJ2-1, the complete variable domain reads SQTIHQWPATLVQPVGSPLSLECTVEGTSNPNLYWYRQAAGRGLQLLFYSVGIGQISSEVPQNLSASRPQDRQFILSSKKLLLSDSGFYLCAWSVLAGYNEQFFGPGTRLTVL.

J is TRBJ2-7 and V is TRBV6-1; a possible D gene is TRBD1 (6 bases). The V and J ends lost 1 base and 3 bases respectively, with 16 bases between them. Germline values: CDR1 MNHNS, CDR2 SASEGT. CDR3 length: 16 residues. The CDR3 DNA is TGTGCCAGCAGTGAAGTAGGTTGGGCAGGGGACTACGAGCAGTACTTC. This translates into CASSEVGWAGDYEQYF.

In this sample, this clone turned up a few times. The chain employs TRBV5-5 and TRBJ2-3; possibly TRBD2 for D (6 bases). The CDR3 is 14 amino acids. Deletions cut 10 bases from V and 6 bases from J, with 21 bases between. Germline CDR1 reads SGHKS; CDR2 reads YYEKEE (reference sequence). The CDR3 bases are TGTGCCTCGACCCAGTACGGGAGTACTGATACGCAGTATTTT. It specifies CASTQYGSTDTQYF.

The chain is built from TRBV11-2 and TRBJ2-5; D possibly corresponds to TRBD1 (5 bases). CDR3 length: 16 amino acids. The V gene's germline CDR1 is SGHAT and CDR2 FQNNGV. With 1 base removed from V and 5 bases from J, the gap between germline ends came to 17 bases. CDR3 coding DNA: TGTGCCAGCAGCTTAGGTTTTGGCGGTCAGGGCGAGACCCAGTACTTC. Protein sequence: CASSLGFGGQGETQYF.

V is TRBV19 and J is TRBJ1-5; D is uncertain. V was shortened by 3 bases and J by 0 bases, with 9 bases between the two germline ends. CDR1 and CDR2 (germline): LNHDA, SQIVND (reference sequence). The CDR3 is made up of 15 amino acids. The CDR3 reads CASSMMSGSNQPQHF. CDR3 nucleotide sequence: TGTGCCAGTAGTATGATGTCGGGTAGCAATCAGCCCCAGCATTTT.

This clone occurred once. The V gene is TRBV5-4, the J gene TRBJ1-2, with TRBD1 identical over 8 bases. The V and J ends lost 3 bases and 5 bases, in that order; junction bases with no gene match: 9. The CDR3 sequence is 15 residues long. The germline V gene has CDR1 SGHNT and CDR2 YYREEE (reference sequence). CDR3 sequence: CASSSQGERSYGYTF. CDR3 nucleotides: TGTGCCAGCAGCTCACAGGGGGAAAGGAGTTATGGCTACACCTTC.

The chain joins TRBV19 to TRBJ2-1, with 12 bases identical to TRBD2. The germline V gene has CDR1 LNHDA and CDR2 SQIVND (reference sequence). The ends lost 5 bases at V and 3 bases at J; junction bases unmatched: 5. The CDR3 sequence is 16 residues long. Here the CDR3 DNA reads TGTGCCAGTAGTCCCCGACTAGCGGGAGTCTACAATGAGCAGTTCTTC. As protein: CASSPRLAGVYNEQFF.

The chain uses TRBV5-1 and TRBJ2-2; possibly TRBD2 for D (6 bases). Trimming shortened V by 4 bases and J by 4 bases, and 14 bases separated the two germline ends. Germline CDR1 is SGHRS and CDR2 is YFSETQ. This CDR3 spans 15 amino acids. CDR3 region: CASSRGGSVTGELFF. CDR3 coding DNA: TGCGCCAGCAGCCGGGGAGGCTCGGTCACCGGGGAGCTGTTTTTT.

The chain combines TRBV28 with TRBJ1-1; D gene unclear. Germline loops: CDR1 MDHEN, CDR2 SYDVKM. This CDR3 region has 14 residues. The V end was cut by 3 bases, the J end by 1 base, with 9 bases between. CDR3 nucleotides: TGTGCCAGCAGTTTCATGAGCCGGAACACTGAAGCTTTCTTT. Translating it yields CASSFMSRNTEAFF.